This T cell receptor beta chain derives from a study of T cell responses to AZD1222 COVID-19 vaccine. The study's findings and limits: At baseline, just a handful of AZD1222 recipients tested seropositive.

A remark on this clone: Antigen specificity is unknown.

Germline values: CDR1 SGHTA, CDR2 FQGNSA. The V gene lost 5 bases and the J gene lost 1 base, with 17 bases spanning the gap. The CDR3 covers 16 residues. The method was immunoSEQ multiplex PCR; TCRdb's version includes in-frame clones alone and lacks a portion of them. Of around 120,000 clones in the sample, approximately 84% were seen once. The TCR comes from an adult in good health. Sample: peripheral blood, taken on day 0 of AZD1222 vaccination. This rearrangement joins TRBV7-2 to TRBJ1-1; no clear D. The CDR3 is CASSRSGFWENTEAFF. In DNA, the CDR3 is TGTGCCAGCAGCCGGAGCGGGTTTTGGGAGAACACTGAAGCTTTCTTT.